The clone carrying this T cell receptor beta chain was observed a handful of times. The antigen remains unidentified. The data were taken from a study of T cells in Graves' hyperthyroidism and ophthalmopathy. TCR beta CDR3 regions were amplified from RNA transcripts. The study used the HTBI primer set for a first-round RT-PCR of the TCR CDR3. TCRdb ran MiXCR on the multiplex PCR reads and lists one entry per CDR3 protein. Seen here are around 580,000 distinct CDR3 sequences, around 15% observed once, and the top ten hold around 18%. Trimming took off 6 bases at V and 4 bases at J, with 18 bases between the two ends. The CDR3 totals 15 residues. The germline gives CDR1 MNHEY, CDR2 SVGEGT. Study findings and constraints: Most clonotypes that expanded in the thyroid above 0.001 also showed up in blood.

The specimen was blood. The rearrangement joins TRBV6-2 or TRBV6-3 to TRBJ2-5, with D possibly TRBD2 on 6 matching bases. This clonotype was sampled from a woman between 18 and 30 years old with Graves' hyperthyroidism. The CDR3 nucleotides read TGTGCCAGCAGCCTCCGGGACTCGAGGATAGAGACCCAGTACTTC. Amino acids: CASSLRDSRIETQYF.